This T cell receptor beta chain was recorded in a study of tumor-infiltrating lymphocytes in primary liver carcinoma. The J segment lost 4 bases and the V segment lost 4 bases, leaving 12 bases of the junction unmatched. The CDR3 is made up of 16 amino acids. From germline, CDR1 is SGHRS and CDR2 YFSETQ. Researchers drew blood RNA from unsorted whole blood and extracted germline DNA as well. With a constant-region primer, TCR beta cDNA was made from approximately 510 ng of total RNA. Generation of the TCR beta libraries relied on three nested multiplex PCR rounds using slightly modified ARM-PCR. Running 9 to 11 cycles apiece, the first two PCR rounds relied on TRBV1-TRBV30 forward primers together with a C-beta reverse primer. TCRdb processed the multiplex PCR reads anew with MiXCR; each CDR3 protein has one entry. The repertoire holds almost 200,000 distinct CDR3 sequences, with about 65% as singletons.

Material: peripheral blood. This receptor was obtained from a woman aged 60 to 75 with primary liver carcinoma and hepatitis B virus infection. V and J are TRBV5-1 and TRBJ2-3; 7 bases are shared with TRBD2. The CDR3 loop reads CASSPSAGSGADTQYF. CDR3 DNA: TGCGCCAGCAGCCCGTCAGCGGGGAGTGGGGCAGATACGCAGTATTTT.